The present T cell receptor (beta chain) was sequenced within a study of CD8+ T cells in alopecia areata. Whole-study context: Skin grafts from approximately 6-13-month-old C3H/HeJ donors with spontaneous alopecia were placed on roughly 6-10-week-old female C3H/HeJ mice.

Cell sorting was performed on pooled cutaneous lymph node cells with CD4, CD8alpha, NKG2D, NKG2ACE and other markers. Study-level findings and limits: Scalp samples also yield sequences from resident alphabeta T cells of normal skin. Relative to mice, TCR sharing across patients was less clear, a difference possibly HLA-related. Clonality in lesional scalp, especially alopecia totalis/universalis, exceeded that of normal scalp.

This clone showed up just a few times. As yet, its antigen is unknown. Gene and germline names: mouse. The read finishes 4 residues shy of the CDR3 end, and the germline J gene is used to complete it. Extracted RNA was reverse transcribed into cDNA, the sequencing template. Sequenced by immunoSEQ multiplex PCR; TCRdb stores in-frame clones only, minus some. In total the sample includes around 290,000 clones, none of them seen once. V lost 4 bases and J 2 bases, leaving 9 bases between the germline ends. CDR1 NSQYPW and CDR2 LRSPGD come from the germline V gene (reference sequence). CDR3 length equals 13 residues.

Sequencing was performed on CD4+ T cells sorted from a lymph node. The sequence derives from a C3H/HeJ mouse with alopecia areata. Strain MHC haplotype: H2-k. V is TRBV1 and J is TRBJ2-7, with D possibly matching TRBD1 (6 bases). The part of the CDR3 DNA that was read is TGCACCTGCAGTGGGACAGATCCCTAT. Its translation: CTCSGTDPY. The CDR3 reads in full as CTCSGTDPYEQYF.